The T cell receptor (beta chain) under discussion was sequenced for a study of identical twins. Study results and caveats: Out-of-frame alpha sequences shared between twins exhibited an excess of low generation probability.

The V gene's germline CDR1 is DFQATT and CDR2 SNEGSKA (reference sequence). There are 15 residues in the CDR3. The ends were cut back, 4 bases at V and 1 base at J, with 14 bases in the middle. TCRdb reprocessed the 5' RACE reads via MiXCR and lists one record per CDR3 protein. The sample has about 470,000 distinct CDR3 sequences, roughly a quarter seen once. With respect to this clonotype: Its antigen remains unknown.

These data were likewise used in another study, on T cells expressing NK-cell markers. That work states: In several donors, dominant NKG2C+ clonotypes were roughly 1.0-7.5% of CD8+ T cells.

Sample: CD4+ T cells sorted from blood. This TCR was recovered from a woman aged 18-29 years in good health. This sequence joins TRBV20-1 and TRBJ2-1; D may be TRBD1 (6 bases). In nucleotides, the CDR3 is TGCAGTGCTAATACAGGGTTTTATTCCTACAATGAGCAGTTCTTC. Translation gives CSANTGFYSYNEQFF.